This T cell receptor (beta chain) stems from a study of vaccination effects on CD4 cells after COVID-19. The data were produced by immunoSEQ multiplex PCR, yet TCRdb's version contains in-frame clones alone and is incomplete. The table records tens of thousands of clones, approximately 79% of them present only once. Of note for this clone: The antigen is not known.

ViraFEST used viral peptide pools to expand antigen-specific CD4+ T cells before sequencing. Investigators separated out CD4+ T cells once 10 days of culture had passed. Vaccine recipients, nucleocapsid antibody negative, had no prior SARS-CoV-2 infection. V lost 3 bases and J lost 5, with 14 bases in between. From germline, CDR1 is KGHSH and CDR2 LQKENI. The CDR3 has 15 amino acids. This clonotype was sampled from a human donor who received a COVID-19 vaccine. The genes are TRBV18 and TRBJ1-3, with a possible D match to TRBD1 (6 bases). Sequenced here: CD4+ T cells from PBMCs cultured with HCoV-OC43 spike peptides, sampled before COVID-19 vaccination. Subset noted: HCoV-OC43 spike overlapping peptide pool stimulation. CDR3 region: CASSPQDSLRNTIYF. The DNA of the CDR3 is TGTGCCAGCTCACCGCAGGACAGCCTTAGAAACACCATATATTTT.